The clone carrying this T cell receptor beta chain appeared once. The antigen remains undetermined. Only in-frame clones appear in the TCRdb table, and some are missing; sequencing was by immunoSEQ multiplex PCR. This table has some 24,000 clones, approximately 90% appearing once. There are 14 residues in the CDR3. CDR1 SGHRS and CDR2 YFSETQ come from the germline V gene. J was trimmed by 2 bases and V by 4 bases; bases with no gene match: 5. These data come from a study of T cells in localized non-small cell lung cancer. Findings and caveats of the study: The appearance of a median about 62 of the top 100 tumor clones was seen in adjacent lung.

V and J are TRBV5-1 and TRBJ2-5; 7 nucleotides agree with TRBD1. This sample comprised peripheral blood, obtained before any cancer treatment. This TCR was recovered from a woman aged 40-69 years with stage I lung adenocarcinoma. CDR3 in amino acids: CASSPGTDQETQYF. The CDR3 nucleotides read TGCGCCAGCAGCCCGGGGACAGATCAAGAGACCCAGTACTTC.